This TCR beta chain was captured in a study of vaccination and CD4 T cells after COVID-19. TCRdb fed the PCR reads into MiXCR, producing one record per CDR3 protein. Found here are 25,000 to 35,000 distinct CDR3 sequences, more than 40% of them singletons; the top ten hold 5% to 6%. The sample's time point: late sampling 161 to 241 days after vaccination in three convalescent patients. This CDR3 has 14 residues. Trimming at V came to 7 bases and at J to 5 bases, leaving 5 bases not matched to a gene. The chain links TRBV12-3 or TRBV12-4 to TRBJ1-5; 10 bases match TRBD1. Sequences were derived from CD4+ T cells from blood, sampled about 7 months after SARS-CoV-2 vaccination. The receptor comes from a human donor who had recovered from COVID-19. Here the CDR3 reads CASTPTGGDQPQHF. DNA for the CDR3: TGTGCCAGCACCCCGACAGGGGGCGATCAGCCCCAGCATTTT.